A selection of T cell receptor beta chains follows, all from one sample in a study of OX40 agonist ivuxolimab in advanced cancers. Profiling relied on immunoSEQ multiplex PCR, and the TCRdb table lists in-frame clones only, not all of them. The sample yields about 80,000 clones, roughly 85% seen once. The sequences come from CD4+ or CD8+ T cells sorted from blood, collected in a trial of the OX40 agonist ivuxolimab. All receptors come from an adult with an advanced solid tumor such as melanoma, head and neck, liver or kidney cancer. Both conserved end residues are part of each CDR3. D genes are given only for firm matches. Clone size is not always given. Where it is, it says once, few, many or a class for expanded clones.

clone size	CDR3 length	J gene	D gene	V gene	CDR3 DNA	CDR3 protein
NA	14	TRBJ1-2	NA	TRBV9	TGTGCCAGCAGCGTTCCGGGGAATAACTATGGCTACACCTTC	CASSVPGNNYGYTF
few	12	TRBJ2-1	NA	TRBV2	TGTGCCAGCAGGTTGGGACCCCGCGAGCAGTTCTTC	CASRLGPREQFF
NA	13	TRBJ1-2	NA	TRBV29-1	TGCAGCGTTGAGAGTCAAACTAACTATGGCTACACCTTC	CSVESQTNYGYTF
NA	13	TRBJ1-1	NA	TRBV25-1	TGTGCCAGCAGGGCCCAAGAGGGGACTGAAGCTTTCTTT	CASRAQEGTEAFF
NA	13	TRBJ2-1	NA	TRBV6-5	TGTGCCAGCAGTTTCGACAACTACAATGAGCAGTTCTTC	CASSFDNYNEQFF
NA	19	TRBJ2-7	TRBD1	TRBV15	TGTGCCACCAGCAGAACTAAGAGGGACCCGGGACAGGCCTTCTACGAGCAGTACTTC	CATSRTKRDPGQAFYEQYF
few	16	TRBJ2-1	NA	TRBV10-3	TGTGCCATCAGTGAATCCCGCCGGCTAGTCAACAATGAGCAGTTCTTC	CAISESRRLVNNEQFF
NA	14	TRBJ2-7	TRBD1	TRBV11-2	TGTGCCAGCAGCATAAACAGGGGCCACTACGAGCAGTACTTC	CASSINRGHYEQYF
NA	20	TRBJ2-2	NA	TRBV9	TGTGCCAGCAGCTCCCGGACAGGGGGGAGGACTAGCGGAGGCACCGGGGAGCTGTTTTTT	CASSSRTGGRTSGGTGELFF
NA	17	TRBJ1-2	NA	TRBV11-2	TGTGCCAGCAGCTTACCGAACATAGCGGGATTTGGCTATGGCTACACCTTC	CASSLPNIAGFGYGYTF
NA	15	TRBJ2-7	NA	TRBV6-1	TGTGCCAGCAGTGGCCTGGGGGGGCCCGCAGGCGAGCAGTACTTC	CASSGLGGPAGEQYF
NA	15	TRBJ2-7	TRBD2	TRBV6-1	TGTGCCAGCAGTTCGGGGGGAGCGGGAGGGGACGGGCAGTACTTC	CASSSGGAGGDGQYF
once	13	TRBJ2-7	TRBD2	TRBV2	TGTGCCAGCACCGGACTAGCGGCCTACGAGCAGTACTTC	CASTGLAAYEQYF
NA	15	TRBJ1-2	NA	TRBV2	TGTGCCAGCAGTGAAGCTTCGAGGGGGAACTATGGCTACACCTTC	CASSEASRGNYGYTF
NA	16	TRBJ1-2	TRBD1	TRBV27	TGTGCCAGCTTCCCAGGCGGGGCAGGGGGCCGGTATGGCTACACCTTC	CASFPGGAGGRYGYTF
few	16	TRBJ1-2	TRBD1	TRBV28	TGTGCCAGCAGTACAGGGACAGGGGGCTCTAACTATGGCTACACCTTC	CASSTGTGGSNYGYTF
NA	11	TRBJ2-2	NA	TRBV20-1	TGCAGTGCTTTTCACACCGGGGAGCTGTTTTTT	CSAFHTGELFF
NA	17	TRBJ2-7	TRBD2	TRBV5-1	TGCGCCAGCAGCTTGGATATTAGCGGGACTGGTACCTACGAGCAGTACTTC	CASSLDISGTGTYEQYF
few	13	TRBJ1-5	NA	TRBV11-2	TGTGCCAGCAGCCAGAATAGCAATCAGCCCCAGCATTTT	CASSQNSNQPQHF
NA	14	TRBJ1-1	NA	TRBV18	TGTGCCAGCTCACCGGGGCCGAGTGGGACTGAAGCTTTCTTT	CASSPGPSGTEAFF
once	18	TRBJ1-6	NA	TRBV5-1	TGCGCCAGCAGCTTGGGACTTGCAATCCGCATTGATAATTCACCCCTCCACTTT	CASSLGLAIRIDNSPLHF
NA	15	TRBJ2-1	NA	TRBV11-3	TGTGCCAGCAGCTTACAGGGTCTCACCTACAATGAGCAGTTCTTC	CASSLQGLTYNEQFF
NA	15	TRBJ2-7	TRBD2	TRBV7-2	TGTGCCAGCAGCCCCCCTAGCGGGGGCCTATACGAGCAGTACTTC	CASSPPSGGLYEQYF
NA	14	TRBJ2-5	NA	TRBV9	TGTGCCAGCAGCGTGGGGACTGGCGAGGAAACCCAGTACTTC	CASSVGTGEETQYF
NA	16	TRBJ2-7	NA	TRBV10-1	TGCGCCAGCAGTGAGTCAGGGCCAAAGGGGTGGTACGAGCAGTACTTC	CASSESGPKGWYEQYF
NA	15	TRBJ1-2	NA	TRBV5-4	TGTGCCAGCAGCTACCCCGGGACCTTCGATGGGGGCTACACCTTC	CASSYPGTFDGGYTF
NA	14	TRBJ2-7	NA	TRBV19	TGTGCCAGTAGTAACCGTGCGGTTAAGAACGAGCAGTACTTC	CASSNRAVKNEQYF
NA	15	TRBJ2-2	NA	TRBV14	TGTGCCAGCAGCCAAAATAATCTAAACACCGGGGAGCTGTTTTTT	CASSQNNLNTGELFF
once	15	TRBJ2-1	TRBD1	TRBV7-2	TGTGCCAGCAGCGCGGGACAGGGCCCCTACAATGAGCAGTTCTTC	CASSAGQGPYNEQFF
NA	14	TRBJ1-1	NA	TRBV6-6	TGTGCCAGCAGAAACGGGGCCGGGGGCCCTGAAGCTTTCTTT	CASRNGAGGPEAFF
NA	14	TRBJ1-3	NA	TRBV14	TGTGCCAGCAGCCAAGCGGGGCTTGGAAACACCATATATTTT	CASSQAGLGNTIYF
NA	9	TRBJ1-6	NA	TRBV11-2	TGTGCCAGCAGCCCACCCCTCCACTTT	CASSPPLHF
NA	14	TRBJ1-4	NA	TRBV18	TGTGCCAGCTCACCACCGGTGTCTAATGAAAAACTGTTTTTT	CASSPPVSNEKLFF